This T cell receptor beta chain was recovered during a study of blood T cells in healthy people across ages. For the study at large: Per every two T cells, about one barcoded beta molecule was captured by template switching. Broader study findings: Naive CD4+ cell counts and diversity both ran higher in long-lived than in aged donors.

This CDR3 region has 13 residues. V was pared by 3 bases and J by 5 bases, with 13 bases between. Germline-derived CDR1 and CDR2 are GTSNPN and SVGIG (reference sequence). Notes on this clonotype: The antigen is undetermined.

The authors ran a second PCR of roughly 6 to 12 cycles using a sample-barcoded 5' primer and a J-beta primer mix. Via MiXCR, TCRdb re-called the 5' RACE reads, giving one row per CDR3 protein. In the table there are 1.5 million or so distinct CDR3 sequences, approximately 43% of which are singletons. This clonotype originated in a young woman in good health. The specimen sequenced was blood. J is TRBJ2-5 and V is TRBV30, with D possibly matching TRBD1 (6 bases). CDR3 in DNA: TGTGCCTGGAGCCAGGGGTTGCCGGAGACCCAGTACTTC. It is translated as CAWSQGLPETQYF.